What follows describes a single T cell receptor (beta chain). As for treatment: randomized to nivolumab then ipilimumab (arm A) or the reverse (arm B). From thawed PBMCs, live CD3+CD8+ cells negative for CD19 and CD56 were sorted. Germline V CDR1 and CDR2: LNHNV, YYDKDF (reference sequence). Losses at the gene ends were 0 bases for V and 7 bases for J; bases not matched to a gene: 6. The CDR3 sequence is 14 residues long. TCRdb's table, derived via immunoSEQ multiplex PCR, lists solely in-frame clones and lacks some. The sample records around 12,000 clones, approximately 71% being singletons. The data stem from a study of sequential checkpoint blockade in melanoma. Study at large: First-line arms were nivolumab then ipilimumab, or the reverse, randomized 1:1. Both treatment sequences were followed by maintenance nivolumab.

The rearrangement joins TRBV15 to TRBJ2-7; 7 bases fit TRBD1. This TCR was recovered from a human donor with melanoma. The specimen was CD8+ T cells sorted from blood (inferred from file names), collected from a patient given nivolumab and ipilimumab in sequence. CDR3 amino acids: CATSRDAGGEEQYF. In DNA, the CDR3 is TGTGCCACCAGCAGAGATGCAGGGGGAGAGGAGCAGTACTTC. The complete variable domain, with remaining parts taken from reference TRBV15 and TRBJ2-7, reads DAMVIQNPRYQVTQFGKPVTLSCSQTLNHNVMYWYQQKSSQAPKLLFHYYDKDFNNEADTPDNFQSRRPNTSFCFLDIRSPGLGDTAMYLCATSRDAGGEEQYFGPGTRLTVT.